This T cell receptor beta chain originates from a study of cytomegalovirus exposure and HLA in healthy donors. Primers for the PCR totalled 60 Vbeta and 13 Jbeta. Assay used: immunoSEQ multiplex PCR; TCRdb lists only in-frame clones, some missing. The sample totals some 76,000 clones. V was trimmed by 6 bases and J by 0 bases, leaving 18 bases between them. The CDR3 runs to 16 residues. Germline V CDR1 and CDR2: MGHDK, SYGVNS. This chain links TRBV25-1 with TRBJ2-7; D not certain. The TCR was taken from a boy between 5 and 17 years old in good health and CMV-seronegative. The sequenced sample consisted of PBMCs. The CDR3 region is CASSTKELHSSYEQYF. CDR3 nucleotide sequence: TGTGCCAGCAGCACGAAGGAGCTCCATAGCTCCTACGAGCAGTACTTC.